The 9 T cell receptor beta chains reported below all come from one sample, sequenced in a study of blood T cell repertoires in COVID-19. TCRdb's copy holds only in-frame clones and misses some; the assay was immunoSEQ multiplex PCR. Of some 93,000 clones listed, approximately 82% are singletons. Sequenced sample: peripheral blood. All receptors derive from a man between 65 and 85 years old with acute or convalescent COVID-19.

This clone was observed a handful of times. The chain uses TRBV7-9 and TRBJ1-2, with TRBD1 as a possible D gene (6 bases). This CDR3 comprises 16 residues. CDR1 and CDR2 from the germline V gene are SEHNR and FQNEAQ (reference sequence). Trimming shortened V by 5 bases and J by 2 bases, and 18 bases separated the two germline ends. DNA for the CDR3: TGTGCCAGCAGCCGGTTCCTGGACAGTACCAACTATGGCTACACCTTC. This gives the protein CASSRFLDSTNYGYTF.

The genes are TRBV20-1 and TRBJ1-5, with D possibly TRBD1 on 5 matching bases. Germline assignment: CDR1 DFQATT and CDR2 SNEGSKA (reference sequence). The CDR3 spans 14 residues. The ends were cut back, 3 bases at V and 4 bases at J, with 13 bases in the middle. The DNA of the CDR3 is TGCAGTGCTAGTGGGGGAGGGTGGAATCAGCCCCAGCATTTT. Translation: CSASGGGWNQPQHF.

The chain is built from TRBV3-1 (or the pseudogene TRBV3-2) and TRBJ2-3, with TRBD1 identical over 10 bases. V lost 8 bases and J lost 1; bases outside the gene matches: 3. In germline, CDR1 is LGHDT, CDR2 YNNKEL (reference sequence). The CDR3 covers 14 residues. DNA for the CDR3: TGTGCCAGCGGACAGGGGGAAGGCACAGATACGCAGTATTTT. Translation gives CASGQGEGTDTQYF.

CDR3: CASKEAGQLNTEAFF. CDR3 nucleotide sequence: TGTGCCAGCAAGGAAGCGGGGCAGCTGAACACTGAAGCTTTCTTT. The rearrangement links TRBV25-1 to TRBJ1-1; weak D call: TRBD1 (5 bases). The V gene's germline CDR1 is MGHDK and CDR2 SYGVNS. The CDR3 loop spans 15 amino acids. V dropped 7 bases and J dropped 0 bases, with 15 bases sitting between them.

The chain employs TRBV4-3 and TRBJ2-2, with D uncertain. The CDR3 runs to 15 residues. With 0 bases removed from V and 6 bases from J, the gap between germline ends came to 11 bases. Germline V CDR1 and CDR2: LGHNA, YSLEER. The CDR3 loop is CASSQDHRVAGELFF. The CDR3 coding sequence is TGCGCCAGCAGCCAAGATCACCGGGTGGCCGGGGAGCTGTTTTTT.

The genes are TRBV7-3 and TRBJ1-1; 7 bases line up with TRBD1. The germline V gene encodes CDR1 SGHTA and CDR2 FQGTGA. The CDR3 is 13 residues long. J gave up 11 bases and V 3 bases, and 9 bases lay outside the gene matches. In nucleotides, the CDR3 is TGTGCCAGCAGCTTCCCGGGACAGACACAGGCTTTCTTT. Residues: CASSFPGQTQAFF.

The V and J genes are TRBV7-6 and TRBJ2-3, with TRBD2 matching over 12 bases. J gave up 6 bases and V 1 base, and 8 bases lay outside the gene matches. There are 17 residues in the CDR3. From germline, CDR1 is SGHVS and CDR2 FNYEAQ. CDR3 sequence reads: CASSLGSLAGGRDTQYF. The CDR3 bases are TGTGCCAGCAGCTTAGGTTCGCTAGCGGGAGGGCGGGATACGCAGTATTTT.

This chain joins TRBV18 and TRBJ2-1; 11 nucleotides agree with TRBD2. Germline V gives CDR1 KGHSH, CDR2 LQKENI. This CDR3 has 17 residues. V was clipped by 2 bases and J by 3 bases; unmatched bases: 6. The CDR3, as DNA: TGTGCCAGCTCACCAAGAACTAGCGGGGGCAACTACAATGAGCAGTTCTTC. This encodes CASSPRTSGGNYNEQFF.

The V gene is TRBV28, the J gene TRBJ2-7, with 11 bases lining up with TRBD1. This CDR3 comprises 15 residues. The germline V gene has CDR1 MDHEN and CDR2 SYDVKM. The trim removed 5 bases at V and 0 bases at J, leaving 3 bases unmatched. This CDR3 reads CASSPGTGGSYEQYF. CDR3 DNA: TGTGCCAGCAGTCCGGGGACAGGGGGCTCCTACGAGCAGTACTTC.